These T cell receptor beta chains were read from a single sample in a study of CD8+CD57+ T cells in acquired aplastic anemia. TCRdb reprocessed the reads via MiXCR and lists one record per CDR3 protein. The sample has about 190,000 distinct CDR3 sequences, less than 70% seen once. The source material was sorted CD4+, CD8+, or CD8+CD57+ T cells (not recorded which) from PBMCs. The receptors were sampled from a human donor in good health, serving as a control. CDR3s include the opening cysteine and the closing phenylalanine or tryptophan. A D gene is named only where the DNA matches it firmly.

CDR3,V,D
CASSFIRNGYTF,TRBV12-3/TRBV12-4,NA
CASSPRTSGPVMEQFF,TRBV7-9,TRBD2
CASSKPPYFEVYEQYF,TRBV12-3/TRBV12-4,NA
CATSRQGGDQPQHF,TRBV15,NA
CATSDFSYEQYF,TRBV10-3,NA
CASSLGLGVVYYEQYF,TRBV7-2,NA
CASSLGGTRADTQYF,TRBV12-3/TRBV12-4,TRBD2
CASSYSGSGVQETQYF,TRBV6-5,TRBD2
CSARVAGYYEQYF,TRBV20-1,TRBD2
CASSYGTGGFGYTF,TRBV6-5,TRBD1
CASSVSRGSNQPQHF,TRBV6-5,NA
CSAKRGETDYNEQFF,TRBV20-1,TRBD2
CASSQDWMESLGYTF,TRBV3-1,NA
CSARGSLITSYEQYF,TRBV20-1,NA
CATSRTGDQTEAFF,TRBV15,NA
CASSERTSAQQFF,TRBV2,TRBD2
CASSLAGTGGEQYF,TRBV7-8,TRBD1
CASSYGGQGVYEQYF,TRBV7-9,TRBD1
CASSSPHPSSYNSPLHF,TRBV7-8,NA
CASSLVEWVETQYF,TRBV7-8,NA
CATSETTREETQYF,TRBV24-1,NA
CASSNTLETQYF,TRBV7-9,NA
CASSAIVDTQYF,TRBV2,NA
CSARAQSDRGQPQHF,TRBV20-1,NA
CASSSRRRGLAGGFGTGELFF,TRBV12-3/TRBV12-4,TRBD2
CASSQPANVLTF,TRBV28,NA
CASSDAGLAGEETQYF,TRBV2,TRBD2
CASSLRQGTGELFF,TRBV2,TRBD1
CATGTGRRVEQYF,TRBV10-3,TRBD1
CASSPGLTYEQYF,TRBV18,NA
CASSLRLTGTHYERYF,TRBV7-2,NA
CASSSDITDGYTF,TRBV2,NA
CASSIDLGDNEQFF,TRBV19,NA
CASSFQTGASEKLFF,TRBV28,NA
CATSRGDGNEQFF,TRBV15,NA
CASSFKGTYEQYF,TRBV12-3/TRBV12-4,NA
CASSLEWGGGYPQHF,TRBV12-3/TRBV12-4,NA
CASSFGNSGNTIYF,TRBV19,NA
CASSPLGVPSNSPLHF,TRBV18,NA
CASSGQALYNEQYF,TRBV2,TRBD1